The 20 T cell receptor beta chains below were found in one sample sequenced in a study of cytomegalovirus exposure and HLA in healthy donors. PCR amplification relied on 60 Vbeta primers (plus 13 Jbeta primers). TCRdb's copy holds only in-frame clones and misses some; the assay was immunoSEQ multiplex PCR. Among approximately 81,000 clones listed, roughly 74% were seen once. Sequences were obtained from PBMCs. The source of these receptors is a woman in her forties or fifties in good health and CMV-seropositive.

This clone was counted between two and nine times. CDR3 nucleotides: TGTGCCAGCAGCTTAGTTAACAGGGACGCTTTCTTT. It encodes CASSLVNRDAFF. The chain is built from TRBV11-3 and TRBJ1-1, with a possible D match to TRBD1 (6 bases). CDR3 length: 12 residues. Per the germline V gene, CDR1 is SGHNT and CDR2 is YENEEA. V lost 1 base, J lost 11 bases, and 11 bases lay in between.

There are a few counts of this clone. The rearrangement links TRBV19 to TRBJ1-2; D remains unclear. There are 12 residues in the CDR3. Trimming pared 2 bases from V and 4 bases from J, leaving 5 bases between. Per germline, CDR1 LNHDA and CDR2 SQIVND (reference sequence). In DNA form, the CDR3 reads TGTGCCAGTAGTATACCCGGCTATGGCTACACCTTC. It translates to CASSIPGYGYTF.

The rearrangement links TRBV30 to TRBJ2-5; the match to TRBD2 covers 13 bases. The CDR3 is 15 amino acids. CDR1 is GTSNPN, CDR2 SVGIG, per germline (reference sequence). J gave up 5 bases and V 4 bases, and 7 bases lay outside the gene matches. The CDR3 spells CAWKLAGGPRETQYF. The CDR3 coding sequence is TGTGCCTGGAAACTAGCGGGAGGGCCTCGGGAGACCCAGTACTTC.

The CDR3 DNA is TGTGCCAGCAGCCCACTAGCGGGAGCCTACAATGAGCAGTTCTTC. It is translated as CASSPLAGAYNEQFF. The V call is TRBV7-2, the J call TRBJ2-1, with 11 bases identical to TRBD2. The CDR3 is 15 amino acids. The germline gives CDR1 SGHTA, CDR2 FQGNSA. V lost 5 bases to trimming and J lost 2 bases; unmatched junction nucleotides: 2.

The chain employs TRBV4-1 and TRBJ1-1; D remains ambiguous. The CDR3 totals 12 residues. V shed 4 bases and J shed 2 bases, with 5 bases lying between them. The germline gives CDR1 MGHRA, CDR2 YSYEKL. This chain's CDR3 is CASSLKNTEAFF. Written as DNA, the CDR3 is TGCGCCAGCAGCCTAAAAAACACTGAAGCTTTCTTT.

The chain has TRBV27 and TRBJ2-5, with 7 bases identical to TRBD1. Losses at the gene ends were 7 bases for V and 2 bases for J; bases not matched to a gene: 10. Germline V gene sequence: CDR1 MNHEY, CDR2 SMNVEV (reference sequence). The CDR3 runs 15 residues. The CDR3 DNA reads TGTGCCAGCACTTCTGACCACAGGGGTCAAGAGACCCAGTACTTC. Protein product: CASTSDHRGQETQYF.

The chain is built from TRBV30 and TRBJ2-7; 8 bases map to TRBD1. J was trimmed by 6 bases and V by 0 bases; bases with no gene match: 4. The CDR3 loop spans 13 amino acids. Germline V gives CDR1 GTSNPN, CDR2 SVGIG (reference sequence). The CDR3 reads CAWSVDRGGEQYF. In nucleotides, the CDR3 is TGTGCCTGGAGTGTAGACAGGGGCGGCGAGCAGTACTTC.

This clone was found once. The chain uses TRBV19 and TRBJ1-2; D is ambiguous. V was cut by 7 bases and J by 8 bases, with 17 bases left in between. This CDR3 contains 13 residues. The V gene's germline CDR1 is LNHDA and CDR2 SQIVND (reference sequence). The CDR3 spells CASKGQAFRGYTF. The CDR3 DNA follows: TGTGCCAGTAAAGGTCAGGCCTTCCGGGGCTACACCTTC.

This chain connects TRBV6-6 to TRBJ1-1; D unresolved. V lost 0 bases, J lost 0 bases, and 8 bases lay in between. The CDR3 totals 15 residues. Germline CDR1 and CDR2: MNHNY and SVGAGI (reference sequence). The CDR3 nucleotides are TGTGCCAGCAGTTACTCTCCCGTTCTGAACACTGAAGCTTTCTTT. It specifies CASSYSPVLNTEAFF.

The chain is built from TRBV5-4 and TRBJ2-1, with 8 bases lining up with TRBD2. The germline CDR1 and CDR2 sequences are SGHNT and YYREEE (reference sequence). The CDR3 sequence is 17 residues long. J gave up 0 bases and V 4 bases, and 9 bases lay outside the gene matches. The CDR3 spells CASSAGGGGSSYNEQFF. CDR3 DNA: TGTGCCAGCAGCGCCGGGGGGGGCGGGAGCTCCTACAATGAGCAGTTCTTC.

This clone was recorded a few times. The chain combines TRBV6-1 with TRBJ2-3; D call uncertain. CDR3 size: 12 residues. Germline V gene lookup returns CDR1 MNHNS and CDR2 SASEGT. Trimming removed 5 bases at V and 5 bases at J, with 8 bases between. CDR3 sequence: CASSRAIDTQYF. In DNA form, the CDR3 reads TGTGCCAGCAGTCGAGCCATAGATACGCAGTATTTT.

This chain uses TRBV5-8 with TRBJ2-7, with 7 bases matching TRBD2. Germline trimming cut 0 bases from V and 0 bases from J; bases unmatched to any gene: 15. The CDR3 totals 19 residues. CDR1 and CDR2 (germline): SGHTS, YDEGEE. Here the CDR3 reads CASSLGPRLSGPRSYEQYF. The CDR3 DNA follows: TGTGCCAGCAGCTTGGGCCCTCGTCTTAGCGGGCCCCGCTCCTACGAGCAGTACTTC.

The chain carries TRBV2 and TRBJ2-1; the D gene is possibly TRBD2 (5 bases). The V and J ends lost 1 base and 3 bases respectively, with 16 bases between them. The CDR3 covers 17 residues. The V gene's germline CDR1 is SNHLY and CDR2 FYNNEI. The CDR3 region is CASSEGGSGSFYNEQFF. In DNA form, the CDR3 reads TGTGCCAGCAGTGAAGGGGGTTCGGGGAGTTTCTACAATGAGCAGTTCTTC.

The chain uses TRBV27 and TRBJ2-1; TRBD2 aligns across 12 bases. The CDR3 loop spans 14 amino acids. Trimming removed 5 bases from V and 6 bases from J; junction bases left unmatched: 2. Germline V gene lookup returns CDR1 MNHEY and CDR2 SMNVEV (reference sequence). The CDR3 reads CASSPTSGGNEQFF. Here the CDR3 DNA reads TGTGCCAGCAGTCCGACTAGCGGGGGCAATGAGCAGTTCTTC.

The table lists this clone with a count of one. The V and J genes are TRBV28 and TRBJ2-2, with D perhaps matching TRBD2 (5 bases). Germline assignment: CDR1 MDHEN and CDR2 SYDVKM. The CDR3 runs to 17 residues. V lost 3 bases and J lost 2, with 16 bases in between. CDR3 coding DNA: TGTGCCAGCAGTTTGGCCGGGGTCGGAACCAACACCGGGGAGCTGTTTTTT. This gives the protein CASSLAGVGTNTGELFF.

This clone has only a few counts. The rearrangement links TRBV28 to TRBJ2-7; 7 bases align to TRBD2. Trimming removed 3 bases from V and 2 bases from J; junction bases left unmatched: 10. The CDR3 runs 16 residues. In germline, CDR1 is MDHEN, CDR2 SYDVKM. The chain's CDR3 is CASSFSLAGLTYEQYF. As DNA, the CDR3 is TGTGCCAGCAGTTTCTCCTTAGCGGGCCTTACCTACGAGCAGTACTTC.

The chain couples TRBV25-1 to TRBJ2-1; weak D call: TRBD1 (6 bases). V was pared by 4 bases and J by 1 base, with 8 bases between. Germline V gene data show CDR1 as MGHDK and CDR2 as SYGVNS. The CDR3 is 14 amino acids. The CDR3: CASSVGQSYNEQFF. DNA for the CDR3: TGTGCCAGCAGTGTGGGACAATCCTACAATGAGCAGTTCTTC.

The rearrangement links TRBV30 to TRBJ2-7, with 7 positions matching TRBD2. CDR3 size: 12 residues. V was pared by 4 bases and J by 3 bases, with 3 bases of the junction left unmatched. Germline values: CDR1 GTSNPN, CDR2 SVGIG (reference sequence). CDR3 region: CAWTSGLYEQYF. In DNA form, the CDR3 reads TGTGCCTGGACTAGCGGCCTCTACGAGCAGTACTTC.

The chain couples TRBV11-3 to TRBJ2-7; maybe TRBD1 (5 bases). Trimming pared 10 bases from V and 3 bases from J, leaving 10 bases between. Germline loops: CDR1 SGHNT, CDR2 YENEEA. CDR3 size: 11 residues. Here the CDR3 DNA reads TGTGCCACACAGGAACGCTACGAGCAGTACTTC. It translates to CATQERYEQYF. The full variable domain, with the rest looked up from reference TRBV11-3 and TRBJ2-7, is EAGVVQSPRYKIIEKKQPVAFWCNPISGHNTLYWYLQNLGQGPELLIRYENEEAVDDSQLPKDRFSAERLKGVDSTLKIQPAELGDSAVYLCATQERYEQYFGPGTRLTVT.

The chain joins TRBV9 to TRBJ2-3; weak D call: TRBD2 (7 bases). The CDR3 extends over 16 amino acids. Germline V gene data show CDR1 as SGDLS and CDR2 as YYNGEE. V was cut by 3 bases and J by 6 bases, with 20 bases left in between. The CDR3 region is CASSARGGGLWDTQYF. CDR3 bases: TGTGCCAGCAGCGCCCGAGGGGGGGGCCTTTGGGATACGCAGTATTTT.